Included here is one T cell receptor beta chain sequence, with context. Its antigen is unknown. Trimming took 2 bases from V and 0 from J; bases not matched to a gene: 6. The germline gives CDR1 SGHTA, CDR2 FQGTGA. The CDR3 contains 16 residues. The record originates from a study of shared clonotypes between healthy human individuals. Every subset had its genomic DNA shared out evenly among several immunoSEQ plates. In the source study's methods: Junction-only sequences produced by ImmunoSEQ had no quality scores, so filtering differed. The assay was immunoSEQ multiplex PCR, and TCRdb's table has in-frame clones only and misses some. V, J and clone size were drawn from that table, and D and trimming were deduced from the DNA. This table has 450,000 to 500,000 clones, roughly 80% appearing once. Study observations and caveats: An effect of sequencing depth on clonotype sharing among donors was expected.

This receptor was taken from a woman aged 40 to 55 in good health. Some clones in this sample may be carry-over from other donors' samples. The material sequenced was PBMCs. The genes are TRBV7-3 and TRBJ1-1; TRBD1 aligns across 7 bases. The CDR3 DNA follows: TGTGCCAGCAGCTTACAGCCAGGGGGACTGAACACTGAAGCTTTCTTT. This sequence encodes CASSLQPGGLNTEAFF.